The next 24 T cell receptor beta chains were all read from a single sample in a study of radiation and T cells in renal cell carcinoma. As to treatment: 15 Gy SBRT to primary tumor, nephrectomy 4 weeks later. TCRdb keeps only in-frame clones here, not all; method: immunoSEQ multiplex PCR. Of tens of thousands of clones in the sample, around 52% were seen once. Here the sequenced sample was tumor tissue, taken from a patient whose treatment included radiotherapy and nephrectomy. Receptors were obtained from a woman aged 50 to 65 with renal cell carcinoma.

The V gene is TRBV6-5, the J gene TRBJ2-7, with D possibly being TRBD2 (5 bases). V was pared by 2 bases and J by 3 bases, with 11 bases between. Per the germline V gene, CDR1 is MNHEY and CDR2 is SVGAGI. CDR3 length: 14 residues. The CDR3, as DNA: TGTGCCAGCAGTTACGAGGCGGAGGACTACGAGCAGTACTTC. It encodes CASSYEAEDYEQYF.

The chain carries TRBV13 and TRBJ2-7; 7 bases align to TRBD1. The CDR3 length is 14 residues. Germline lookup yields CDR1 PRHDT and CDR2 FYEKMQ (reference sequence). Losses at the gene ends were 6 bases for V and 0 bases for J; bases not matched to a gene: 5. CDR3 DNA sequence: TGTGCCAGCAGAGACAGGGCCAACTCCTACGAGCAGTACTTC. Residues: CASRDRANSYEQYF.

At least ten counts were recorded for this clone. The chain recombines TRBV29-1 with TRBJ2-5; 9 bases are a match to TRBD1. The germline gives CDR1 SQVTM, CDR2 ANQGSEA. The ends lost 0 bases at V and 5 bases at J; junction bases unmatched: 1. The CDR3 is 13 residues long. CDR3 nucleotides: TGCAGCGTTGAAGAAGGGACAGGGGAGACCCAGTACTTC. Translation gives CSVEEGTGETQYF.

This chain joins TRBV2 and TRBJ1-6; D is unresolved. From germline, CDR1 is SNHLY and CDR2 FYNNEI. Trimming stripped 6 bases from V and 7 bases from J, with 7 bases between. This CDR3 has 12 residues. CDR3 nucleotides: TGTGCCAGCAGAGCAACCAATTCACCCCTCCACTTT. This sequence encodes CASRATNSPLHF.

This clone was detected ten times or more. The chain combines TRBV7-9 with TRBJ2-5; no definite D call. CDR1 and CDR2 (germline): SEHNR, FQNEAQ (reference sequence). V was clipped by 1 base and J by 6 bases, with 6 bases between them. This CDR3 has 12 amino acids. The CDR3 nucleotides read TGTGCCAGCAGCTTAGGTGGGAAGACCCAGTACTTC. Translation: CASSLGGKTQYF.

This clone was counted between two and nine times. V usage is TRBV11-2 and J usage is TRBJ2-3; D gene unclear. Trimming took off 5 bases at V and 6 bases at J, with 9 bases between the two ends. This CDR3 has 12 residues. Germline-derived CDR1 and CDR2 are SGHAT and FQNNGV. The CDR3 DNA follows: TGTGCCAGCAGCCCCATAGGGGATACGCAGTATTTT. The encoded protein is CASSPIGDTQYF.

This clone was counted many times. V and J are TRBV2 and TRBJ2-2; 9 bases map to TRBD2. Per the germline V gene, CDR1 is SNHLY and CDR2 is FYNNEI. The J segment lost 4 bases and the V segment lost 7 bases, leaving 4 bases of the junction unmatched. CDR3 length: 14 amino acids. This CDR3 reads CASKGLAATGELFF. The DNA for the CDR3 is TGTGCCAGCAAGGGACTAGCCGCCACCGGGGAGCTGTTTTTT.

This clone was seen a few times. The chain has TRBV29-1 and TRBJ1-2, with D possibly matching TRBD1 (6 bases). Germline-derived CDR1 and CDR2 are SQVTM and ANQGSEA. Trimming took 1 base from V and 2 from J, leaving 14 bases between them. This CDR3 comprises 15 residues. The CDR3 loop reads CSVEAGATSNYGYTF. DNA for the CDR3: TGCAGCGTTGAAGCGGGGGCAACTTCCAACTATGGCTACACCTTC.

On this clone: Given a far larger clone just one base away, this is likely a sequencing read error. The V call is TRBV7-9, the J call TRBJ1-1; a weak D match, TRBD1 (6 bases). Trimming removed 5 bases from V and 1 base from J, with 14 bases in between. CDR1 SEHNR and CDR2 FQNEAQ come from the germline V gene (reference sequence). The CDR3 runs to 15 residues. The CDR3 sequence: CASSHPGHRNTEAFF. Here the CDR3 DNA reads TGTGCCAGCAGCCACCCGGGACACAGGAACACTGAAGCTTTCTTT.

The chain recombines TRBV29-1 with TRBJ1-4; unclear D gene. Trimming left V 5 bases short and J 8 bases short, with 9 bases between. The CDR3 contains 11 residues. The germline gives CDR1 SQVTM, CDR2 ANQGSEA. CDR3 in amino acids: CSVNSEEKLFF. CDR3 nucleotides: TGCAGCGTTAACTCAGAGGAAAAACTGTTTTTT.

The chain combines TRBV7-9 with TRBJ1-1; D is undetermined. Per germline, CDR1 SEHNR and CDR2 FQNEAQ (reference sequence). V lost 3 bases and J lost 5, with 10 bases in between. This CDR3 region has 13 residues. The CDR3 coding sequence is TGTGCCAGCAGCTTCCCCACGGGAACTGAAGCTTTCTTT. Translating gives CASSFPTGTEAFF.

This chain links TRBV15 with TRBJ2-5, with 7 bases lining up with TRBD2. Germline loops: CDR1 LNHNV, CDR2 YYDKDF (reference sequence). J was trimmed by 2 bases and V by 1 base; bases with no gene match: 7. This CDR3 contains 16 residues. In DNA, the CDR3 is TGTGCCACCAGCAGAGTCAGCGGGACTTTACAAGAGACCCAGTACTTC. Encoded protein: CATSRVSGTLQETQYF.

In DNA form, the CDR3 reads TGTGCCTGGAGGGGGGGGCGCGGAGAGACCCAGTACTTC. Its protein is CAWRGGRGETQYF. The gene calls are TRBV30 and TRBJ2-5; TRBD2 might be the D (7 bases). The CDR3 runs 13 residues. The germline CDR1 and CDR2 sequences are GTSNPN and SVGIG (reference sequence). Deletions cut 3 bases from V and 4 bases from J, with 12 bases between.

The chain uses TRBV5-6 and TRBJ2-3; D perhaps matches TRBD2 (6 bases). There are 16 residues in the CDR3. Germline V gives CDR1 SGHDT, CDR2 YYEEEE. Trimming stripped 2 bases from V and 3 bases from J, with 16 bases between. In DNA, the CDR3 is TGTGCCAGCAGCTTAGCCGTACCTAGCGAGACAGATACGCAGTATTTT. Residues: CASSLAVPSETDTQYF.

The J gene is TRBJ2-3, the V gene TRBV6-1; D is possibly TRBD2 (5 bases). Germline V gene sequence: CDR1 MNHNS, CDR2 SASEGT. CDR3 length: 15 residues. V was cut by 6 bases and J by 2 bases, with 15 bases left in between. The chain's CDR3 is CASSGGHTATDTQYF. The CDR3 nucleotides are TGTGCCAGCAGCGGAGGTCATACTGCCACAGATACGCAGTATTTT.

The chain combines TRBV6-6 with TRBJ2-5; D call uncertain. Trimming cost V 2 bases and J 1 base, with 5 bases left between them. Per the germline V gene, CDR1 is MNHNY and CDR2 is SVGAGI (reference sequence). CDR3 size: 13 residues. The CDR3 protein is CASSYGSQETQYF. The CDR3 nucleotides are TGTGCCAGCAGTTACGGCAGCCAAGAGACCCAGTACTTC.

CDR3 sequence: CASMRTGGLYGYTF. CDR3 DNA sequence: TGTGCCAGCATGCGGACAGGGGGCCTCTATGGCTACACCTTC. This chain links TRBV7-9 with TRBJ1-2; 11 bases are a match to TRBD1. Germline V gives CDR1 SEHNR, CDR2 FQNEAQ (reference sequence). The junction had 5 bases not matched to a gene; V was cut back by 7 bases and J by 4 bases. The CDR3 is 14 amino acids. Full variable domain (missing parts from reference TRBV7-9 and TRBJ1-2): DTGVSQNPRHKITKRGQNVTFRCDPISEHNRLYWYRQTLGQGPEFLTYFQNEAQLEKSRLLSDRFSAERPKGSFSTLEIQRTEQGDSAMYLCASMRTGGLYGYTFGSGTRLTVV.

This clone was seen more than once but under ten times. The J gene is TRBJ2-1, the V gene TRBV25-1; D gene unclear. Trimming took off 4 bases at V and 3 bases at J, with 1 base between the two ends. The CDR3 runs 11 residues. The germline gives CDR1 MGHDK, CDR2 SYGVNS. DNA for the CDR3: TGTGCCAGCAGTGGCTACAATGAGCAGTTCTTC. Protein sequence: CASSGYNEQFF.

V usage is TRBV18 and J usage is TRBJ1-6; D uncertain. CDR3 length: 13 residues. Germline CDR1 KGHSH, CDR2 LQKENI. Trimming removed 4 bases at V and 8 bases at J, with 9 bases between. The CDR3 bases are TGTGCCAGCTCACAATCTGGGGATTCACCCCTCCACTTT. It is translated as CASSQSGDSPLHF.

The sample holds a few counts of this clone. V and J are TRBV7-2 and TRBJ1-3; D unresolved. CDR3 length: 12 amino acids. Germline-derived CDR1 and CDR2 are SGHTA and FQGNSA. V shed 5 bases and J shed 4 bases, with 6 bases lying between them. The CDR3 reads CASSQWGNTIYF. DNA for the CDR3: TGTGCCAGCAGCCAATGGGGAAACACCATATATTTT. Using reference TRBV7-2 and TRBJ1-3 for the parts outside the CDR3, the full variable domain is GAGVSQSPSNKVTEKGKDVELRCDPISGHTALYWYRQSLGQGLEFLIYFQGNSAPDKSGLPSDRFSAERTGGSVSTLTIQRTQQEDSAVYLCASSQWGNTIYFGEGSWLTVV.

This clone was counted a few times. This CDR3 reads CASSPSNARSYGYTF. In DNA form, the CDR3 reads TGTGCCAGCTCACCGAGTAATGCGCGATCCTATGGCTACACCTTC. The chain employs TRBV18 and TRBJ1-2; D ambiguous. Per germline, CDR1 KGHSH and CDR2 LQKENI. The length of the CDR3 is 15 residues. V was cut by 3 bases and J by 4 bases, with 15 bases left in between.

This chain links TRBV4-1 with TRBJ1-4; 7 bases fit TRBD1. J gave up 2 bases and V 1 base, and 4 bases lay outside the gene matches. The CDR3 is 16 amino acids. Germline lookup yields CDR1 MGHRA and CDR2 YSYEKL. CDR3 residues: CASSQVPTGTNEKLFF. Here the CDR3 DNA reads TGCGCCAGCAGCCAAGTCCCGACAGGGACTAATGAAAAACTGTTTTTT.

CDR3 protein: CASSYAGTYTEAFF. CDR3 DNA sequence: TGCGCCAGCAGCTATGCCGGGACCTATACTGAAGCTTTCTTT. The chain employs TRBV5-1 and TRBJ1-1, with a tentative D call TRBD1 (5 bases). The CDR3 consists of 14 residues. V shed 3 bases and J shed 5 bases, with 14 bases lying between them. CDR1 SGHRS and CDR2 YFSETQ come from the germline V gene.

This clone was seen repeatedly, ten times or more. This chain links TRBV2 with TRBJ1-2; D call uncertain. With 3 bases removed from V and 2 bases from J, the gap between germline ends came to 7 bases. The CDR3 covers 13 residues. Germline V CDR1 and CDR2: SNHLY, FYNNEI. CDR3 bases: TGTGCCAGCAGTGATAACCCGAACTATGGCTACACCTTC. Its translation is CASSDNPNYGYTF.